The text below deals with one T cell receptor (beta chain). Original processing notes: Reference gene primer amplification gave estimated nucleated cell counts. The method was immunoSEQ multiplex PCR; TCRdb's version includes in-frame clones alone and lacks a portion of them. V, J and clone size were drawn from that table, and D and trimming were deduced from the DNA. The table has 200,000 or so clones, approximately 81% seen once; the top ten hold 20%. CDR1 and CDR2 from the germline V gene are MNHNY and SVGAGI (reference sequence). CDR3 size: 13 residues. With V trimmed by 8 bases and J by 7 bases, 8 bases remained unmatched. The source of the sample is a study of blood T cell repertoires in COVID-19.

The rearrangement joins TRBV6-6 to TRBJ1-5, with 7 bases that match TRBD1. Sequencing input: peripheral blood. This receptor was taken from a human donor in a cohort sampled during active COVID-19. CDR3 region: CASRSGGVQPQHF. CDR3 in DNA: TGTGCCAGCCGTTCAGGGGGAGTGCAGCCCCAGCATTTT.